These 22 T cell receptor beta chains came from one sample sequenced in a study of cytomegalovirus exposure and HLA in healthy donors. The study ran its PCR with 60 Vbeta and 13 Jbeta primers. The table came from immunoSEQ multiplex PCR; TCRdb's copy has only in-frame clones and leaves some out. The table includes 110,000 or so clones, around 82% detected once. The sample was PBMCs. These receptors came from a woman in her thirties in good health and CMV-seropositive.

This clone was recorded once. V gene TRBV10-3 combines with J gene TRBJ2-3, with 7 bases identical to TRBD1. The germline V gene has CDR1 ENHRY and CDR2 SYGVKD. V was pared by 4 bases and J by 2 bases, with 6 bases of the junction left unmatched. The CDR3 contains 15 residues. The CDR3 region is CAISGRQGVTDTQYF. The CDR3 coding sequence is TGTGCCATCAGTGGTCGACAGGGAGTCACAGATACGCAGTATTTT.

The chain links TRBV19 to TRBJ1-4; 8 bases fit TRBD1. The germline CDR1 and CDR2 sequences are LNHDA and SQIVND (reference sequence). V was pared by 3 bases and J by 1 base, with 1 base of the junction left unmatched. The CDR3 contains 15 residues. CDR3 in amino acids: CASSIRGRTNEKLFF. CDR3 coding DNA: TGTGCCAGTAGTATCAGGGGGCGAACTAATGAAAAACTGTTTTTT.

V is TRBV19 and J is TRBJ2-3; 7 bases agree with TRBD1. Germline V gene sequence: CDR1 LNHDA, CDR2 SQIVND (reference sequence). The J segment lost 5 bases and the V segment lost 9 bases, leaving 11 bases of the junction unmatched. There are 14 residues in the CDR3. The CDR3: CASRRDRVVDTQYF. DNA of the CDR3: TGTGCCAGCCGACGAGACAGGGTCGTAGATACGCAGTATTTT.

This chain uses TRBV5-3 with TRBJ2-3; tentatively, D is TRBD2 (6 bases). TRBV5-3 is an open reading frame whose function is uncertain. The CDR3 contains 22 residues. Trimming stripped 2 bases from V and 3 bases from J, with 34 bases between. CDR3 coding DNA: TGTGCCAGAAGCTTTTCGACGCCAAGGCGGGCTAGCGAGAAGAAGCCTACAGATACGCAGTATTTT. The encoded protein is CARSFSTPRRASEKKPTDTQYF.

CDR3 sequence (DNA): TGTGCCAGCAGTTTGGAAACAGGGAGAGCTTTCTTT. Its protein product is CASSLETGRAFF. The chain has TRBV6-5 and TRBJ1-1, with D maybe TRBD1 (6 bases). Germline CDR1 MNHEY, CDR2 SVGAGI. The CDR3 contains 12 residues. V was cut by 4 bases and J by 10 bases, with 13 bases left in between.

The chain joins TRBV5-1 to TRBJ2-1; D may be TRBD1 (6 bases). V lost 4 bases and J lost 0, with 11 bases in between. The length of the CDR3 is 15 residues. Germline V gives CDR1 SGHRS, CDR2 YFSETQ. CDR3 in amino acids: CASSVDSSSYNEQFF. For the CDR3, the DNA is TGCGCCAGCAGCGTGGACAGCAGCTCCTACAATGAGCAGTTCTTC.

V and J are TRBV23-1 and TRBJ1-5, with 10 bases lining up with TRBD1. TRBV23-1 is an ORF; its function is uncertain. This CDR3 is 19 amino acids long. V was clipped by 3 bases and J by 0 bases; unmatched bases: 11. The DNA for the CDR3 is TGCGCCAGCAGTCATTCTTCGGCCGGGACAGGGGATAGCAATCAGCCCCAGCATTTT. It encodes CASSHSSAGTGDSNQPQHF.

The chain employs TRBV5-4 and TRBJ2-1; 7 bases fit TRBD1. The junction had 11 bases not matched to a gene; V was cut back by 4 bases and J by 4 bases. Germline V gives CDR1 SGHNT, CDR2 YYREEE (reference sequence). The CDR3 is made up of 16 amino acids. CDR3 loop: CASSRNLQGRYNEQFF. The CDR3 nucleotides are TGTGCCAGCAGCCGTAACCTACAGGGGAGATACAATGAGCAGTTCTTC.

The genes are TRBV18 and TRBJ2-3; 13 nucleotides match TRBD2. J lost 5 bases, V lost 4 bases, and 6 bases had no gene match. CDR1 is KGHSH, CDR2 LQKENI, per germline. The CDR3 covers 16 residues. This CDR3 reads CASSRTSGGPGDTQYF. In DNA, the CDR3 is TGTGCCAGCTCACGGACTAGCGGGGGCCCCGGAGATACGCAGTATTTT. Complete variable domain (other parts from reference TRBV18 and TRBJ2-3): NAGVMQNPRHLVRRRGQEARLRCSPMKGHSHVYWYRQLPEEGLKFMVYLQKENIIDESGMPKERFSAEFPKEGPSILRIQQVVRGDSAAYFCASSRTSGGPGDTQYFGPGTRLTVL.

CDR3 residues: CASSLYRGAYEQYF. The CDR3 DNA reads TGTGCCAGCAGCCTGTACAGGGGGGCCTACGAGCAGTACTTC. This chain uses TRBV11-2 with TRBJ2-7; 8 nucleotides match TRBD1. J was trimmed by 2 bases and V by 5 bases; bases with no gene match: 5. CDR1 and CDR2 from the germline V gene are SGHAT and FQNNGV. CDR3 length: 14 amino acids.

The V gene is TRBV5-1, the J gene TRBJ2-3; D possibly corresponds to TRBD1 (6 bases). Germline loops: CDR1 SGHRS, CDR2 YFSETQ. The V gene lost 6 bases and the J gene lost 2 bases, with 10 bases spanning the gap. This CDR3 comprises 13 residues. In DNA, the CDR3 is TGCGCCAGCAAGGGGGACAACACAGATACGCAGTATTTT. Translated: CASKGDNTDTQYF.

The chain couples TRBV30 to TRBJ2-3; 13 bases map to TRBD2. J gave up 2 bases and V 2 bases, and 4 bases lay outside the gene matches. CDR1 GTSNPN and CDR2 SVGIG come from the germline V gene (reference sequence). The CDR3 contains 16 residues. The CDR3 here is CAWSQGLAGVTDTQYF. DNA for the CDR3: TGTGCCTGGAGTCAAGGACTAGCGGGGGTCACAGATACGCAGTATTTT. Full variable domain (outside the CDR3, taken from reference TRBV30 and TRBJ2-3): SQTIHQWPATLVQPVGSPLSLECTVEGTSNPNLYWYRQAAGRGLQLLFYSVGIGQISSEVPQNLSASRPQDRQFILSSKKLLLSDSGFYLCAWSQGLAGVTDTQYFGPGTRLTVL.

The chain uses TRBV11-2 and TRBJ2-3, with D tentatively TRBD2 (6 bases). The CDR3 extends over 17 amino acids. Trimming took off 1 base at V and 0 bases at J, with 14 bases between the two ends. Germline values: CDR1 SGHAT, CDR2 FQNNGV. In DNA, the CDR3 is TGTGCCAGCAGCTTAGTTCCTAGCGCGAAAAGCACAGATACGCAGTATTTT. Amino acid sequence: CASSLVPSAKSTDTQYF.

The chain recombines TRBV11-3 with TRBJ2-7, with TRBD2 matching over 9 bases. The CDR3 loop spans 15 amino acids. Germline V gene lookup returns CDR1 SGHNT and CDR2 YENEEA. Unmatched junction bases numbered 6, after V lost 6 bases and J lost 0 bases. CDR3 amino acids: CASRPYSGGSYEQYF. The DNA of the CDR3 is TGTGCCAGCAGGCCGTATAGCGGGGGCTCCTACGAGCAGTACTTC.

A few counts support this clone. This rearrangement joins TRBV6-5 to TRBJ2-1, with 11 bases lining up with TRBD2. V shed 5 bases, J shed 4 bases, and the junction held 4 bases outside the gene matches. The germline V gene has CDR1 MNHEY and CDR2 SVGAGI. The CDR3 consists of 15 residues. In DNA, the CDR3 is TGTGCCAGCAGTCCTGCTAGCGGGGGGTACAATGAGCAGTTCTTC. Protein: CASSPASGGYNEQFF.

The chain employs TRBV19 and TRBJ1-1; 8 nucleotides align to TRBD1. Looked up from germline, CDR1 is LNHDA and CDR2 is SQIVND (reference sequence). Unmatched junction bases numbered 6, after V lost 3 bases and J lost 0 bases. The CDR3 is made up of 16 amino acids. CDR3 bases: TGTGCCAGTAGTATGGGACAGGACCTCATGAACACTGAAGCTTTCTTT. Translating it yields CASSMGQDLMNTEAFF.

The chain links TRBV2 to TRBJ1-2; 10 nucleotides line up with TRBD1. The CDR3 covers 15 residues. After removal of 8 bases from V and 4 bases from J, the junction contained 10 bases not matched to a gene. Germline V gives CDR1 SNHLY, CDR2 FYNNEI. The CDR3, as DNA: TGTGCCAGCGAGTTCCCGGGACAGGGGATCTATGGCTACACCTTC. Its protein product is CASEFPGQGIYGYTF.

This chain links TRBV5-1 with TRBJ2-7; D unclear. The germline V and J ends were trimmed by 4 bases and 7 bases, with 15 bases remaining between them. This CDR3 has 13 amino acids. Germline-derived CDR1 and CDR2 are SGHRS and YFSETQ. The CDR3 region has the DNA TGCGCCAGCAGCCCTTCTCTTTCGTATGAGCAGTACTTC. Translating gives CASSPSLSYEQYF.

The V call is TRBV27, the J call TRBJ2-5; 7 positions agree with TRBD2. Germline CDR1 is MNHEY and CDR2 is SMNVEV (reference sequence). The V segment lost 3 bases and the J segment 4 bases; nucleotides outside the gene matches: 8. This CDR3 has 15 residues. The chain's CDR3 is CASSFRDYRRETQYF. CDR3 DNA sequence: TGTGCCAGCAGTTTTAGGGACTACCGGCGAGAGACCCAGTACTTC.

The chain carries TRBV6-1 and TRBJ2-7, with 9 bases fitting TRBD1. Germline CDR1 reads MNHNS; CDR2 reads SASEGT. The ends lost 5 bases at V and 5 bases at J; junction bases unmatched: 7. This CDR3 comprises 14 residues. The CDR3 loop is CASSKSGQGHEQYF. CDR3 in DNA: TGTGCCAGCAGTAAATCGGGACAGGGTCACGAGCAGTACTTC.

V usage is TRBV7-2 and J usage is TRBJ1-1; D is unresolved. Per the germline V gene, CDR1 is SGHTA and CDR2 is FQGNSA. Trimming took 1 base from V and 7 from J, leaving 13 bases between them. The CDR3 is 14 residues long. CDR3 DNA: TGTGCCAGCAGCTTAGTGCGAAGCTCGATTGAAGCTTTCTTT. Amino acids: CASSLVRSSIEAFF.

The rearrangement joins TRBV7-3 to TRBJ2-7; 8 bases are shared with TRBD2. J was trimmed by 0 bases and V by 5 bases; bases with no gene match: 6. Germline lookup yields CDR1 SGHTA and CDR2 FQGTGA. The CDR3 runs to 15 residues. The chain's CDR3 is CASSLRGGSSYEQYF. The CDR3 DNA reads TGTGCCAGCAGCCTTCGGGGGGGGAGCTCCTACGAGCAGTACTTC. The full variable domain, with the rest looked up from reference TRBV7-3 and TRBJ2-7, is GAGVSQTPSNKVTEKGKYVELRCDPISGHTALYWYRQSLGQGPEFLIYFQGTGAADDSGLPNDRFFAVRPEGSVSTLKIQRTERGDSAVYLCASSLRGGSSYEQYFGPGTRLTVT.